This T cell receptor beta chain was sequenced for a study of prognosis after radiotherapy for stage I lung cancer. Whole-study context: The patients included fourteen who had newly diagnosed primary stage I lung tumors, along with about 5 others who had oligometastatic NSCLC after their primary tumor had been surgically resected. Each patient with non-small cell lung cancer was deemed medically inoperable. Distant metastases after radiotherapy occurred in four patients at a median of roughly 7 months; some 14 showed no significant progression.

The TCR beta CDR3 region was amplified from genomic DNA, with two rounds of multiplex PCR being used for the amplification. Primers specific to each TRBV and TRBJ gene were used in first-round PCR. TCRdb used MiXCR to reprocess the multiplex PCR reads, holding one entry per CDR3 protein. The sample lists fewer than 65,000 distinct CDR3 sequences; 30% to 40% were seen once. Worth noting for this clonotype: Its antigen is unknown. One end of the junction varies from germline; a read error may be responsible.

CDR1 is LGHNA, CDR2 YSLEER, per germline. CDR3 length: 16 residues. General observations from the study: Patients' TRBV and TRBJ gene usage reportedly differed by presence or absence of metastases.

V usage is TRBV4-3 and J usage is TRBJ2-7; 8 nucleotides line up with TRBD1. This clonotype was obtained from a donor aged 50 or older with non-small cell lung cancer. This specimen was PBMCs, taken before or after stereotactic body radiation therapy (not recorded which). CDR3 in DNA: TGCGCCAGTAGCCTATTTGGGGACAGGCCCACCTACGAGCAGTACTTC. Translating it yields CASSLFGDRPTYEQYF.